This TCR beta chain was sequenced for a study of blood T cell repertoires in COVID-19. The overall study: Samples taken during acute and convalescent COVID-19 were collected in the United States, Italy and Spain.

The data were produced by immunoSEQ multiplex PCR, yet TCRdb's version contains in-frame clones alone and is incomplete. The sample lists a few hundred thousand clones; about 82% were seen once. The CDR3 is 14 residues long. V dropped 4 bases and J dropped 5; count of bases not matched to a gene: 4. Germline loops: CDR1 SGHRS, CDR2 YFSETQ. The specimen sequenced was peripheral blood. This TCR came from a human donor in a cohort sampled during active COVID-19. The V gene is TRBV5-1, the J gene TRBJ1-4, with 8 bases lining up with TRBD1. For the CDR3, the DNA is TGCGCCAGCAGCCCGGGACAGGCAAATGAAAAACTGTTTTTT. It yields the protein CASSPGQANEKLFF.